This T cell receptor beta chain was retrieved from a study of Graves' ophthalmopathy and Graves' hyperthyroidism. Whole-study context: Prior to any treatment, peripheral blood was collected at the time of initial diagnosis.

A few counts support this clonotype. Its antigen is unknown. If patients had other autoimmune diseases, uncontrolled infections, pregnancy or lactation, they were excluded. Study-wide results and limits: Most thyroid clonotypes with frequency above 0.001 were detected in blood too. A 13-signature model separated ophthalmopathy from stable hyperthyroidism, about 88% sensitivity, about 81% specificity.

The TCR beta CDR3 regions underwent amplification from RNA transcripts. HTBI-primed RT-PCR formed the first round, and a multiplex PCR formed the second. Via MiXCR, TCRdb re-called the multiplex PCR reads, giving one row per CDR3 protein. The repertoire has a few hundred thousand distinct CDR3 sequences, about 17% of them found once; the top ten carry 2.4%. This CDR3 has 13 residues. Germline CDR1 and CDR2: MNHEY and SVGAGI. V was trimmed by 6 bases and J by 0 bases, leaving 7 bases between them. The chain uses TRBV6-5 and TRBJ2-3; D is undetermined. The sequenced material came from peripheral blood. The clonotype comes from an adult woman with stable Graves' hyperthyroidism. The CDR3 here is CASRLDSTDTQYF. The CDR3 nucleotides are TGTGCCAGCAGGTTAGACAGCACAGATACGCAGTATTTT.